This T cell receptor (beta chain) was captured by sequencing in a study of T cell repertoires in cytomegalovirus infection. Study as a whole: Both a matching HLA type and CMV infection were indicated by public TCR beta signatures.

Germline V CDR1 and CDR2: MNHEY, SVGEGT. The CDR3 is 12 amino acids. With 0 bases removed from V and 1 base from J, the gap between germline ends came to 0 bases. Each CDR3 protein is one row after TCRdb ran MiXCR on the reads. The table shows some 310,000 distinct CDR3 sequences, with 20% to 30% occurring only once. General observations from the study: In two of eight donors, the top clonotype was HLA-C-restricted CMV-specific.

The table lists this clonotype with many counts. Its specificity is not known. The origin of this receptor is a human donor in good health (CMV status not recorded). Some clones in this sample may be carry-over from other donors' samples. The V gene is TRBV6-2 or TRBV6-3, the J gene TRBJ1-1; the D is unclear. Material: cultured PBMCs, obtained from culture after CMV antigen stimulation. The CDR3 DNA is TGTGCCAGCAGTTACTCGAACACTGAAGCTTTCTTT. It is translated as CASSYSNTEAFF.